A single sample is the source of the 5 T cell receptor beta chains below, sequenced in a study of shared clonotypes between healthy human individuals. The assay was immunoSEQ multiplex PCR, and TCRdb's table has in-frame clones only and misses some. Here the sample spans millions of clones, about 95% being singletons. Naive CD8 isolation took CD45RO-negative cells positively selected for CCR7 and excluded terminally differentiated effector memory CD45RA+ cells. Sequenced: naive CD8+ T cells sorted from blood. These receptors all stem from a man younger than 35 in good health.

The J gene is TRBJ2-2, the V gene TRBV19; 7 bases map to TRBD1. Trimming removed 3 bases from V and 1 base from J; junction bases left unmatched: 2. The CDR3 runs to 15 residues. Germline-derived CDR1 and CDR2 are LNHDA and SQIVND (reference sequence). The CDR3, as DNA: TGTGCCAGTAGTATGGACAGGTGGAACACCGGGGAGCTGTTTTTT. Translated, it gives CASSMDRWNTGELFF.

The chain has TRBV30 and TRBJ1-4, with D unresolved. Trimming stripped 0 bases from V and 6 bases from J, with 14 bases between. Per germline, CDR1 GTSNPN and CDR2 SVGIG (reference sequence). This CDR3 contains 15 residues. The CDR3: CAWSVLGGMDEKLFF. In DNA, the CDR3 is TGTGCCTGGAGTGTACTCGGAGGAATGGATGAAAAACTGTTTTTT.

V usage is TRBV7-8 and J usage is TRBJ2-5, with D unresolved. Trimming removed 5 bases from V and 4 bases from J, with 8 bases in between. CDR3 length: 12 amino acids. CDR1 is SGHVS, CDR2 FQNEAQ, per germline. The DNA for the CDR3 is TGTGCCAGCAGCCCGTTGGGAGAGACCCAGTACTTC. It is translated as CASSPLGETQYF.

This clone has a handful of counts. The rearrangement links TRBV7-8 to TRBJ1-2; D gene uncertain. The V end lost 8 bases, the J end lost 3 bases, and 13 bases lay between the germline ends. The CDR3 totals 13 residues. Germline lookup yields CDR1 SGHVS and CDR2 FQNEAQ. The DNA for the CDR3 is TGTGCCAGCTCCGAGGGCAACTACTATGGCTACACCTTC. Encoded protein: CASSEGNYYGYTF.

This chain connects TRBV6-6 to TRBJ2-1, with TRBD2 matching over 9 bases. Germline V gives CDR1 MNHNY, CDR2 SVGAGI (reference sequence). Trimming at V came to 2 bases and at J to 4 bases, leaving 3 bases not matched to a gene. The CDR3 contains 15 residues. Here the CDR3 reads CASSYVTSGYNEQFF. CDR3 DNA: TGTGCCAGCAGTTACGTGACTAGCGGTTACAATGAGCAGTTCTTC.